The 23 T cell receptor beta chains below were found in one sample sequenced in a study of T cells in Graves' hyperthyroidism and ophthalmopathy. What was amplified from RNA transcripts were TCR beta CDR3 regions. The HTBI primer set was used in a first-round RT-PCR of the TCR CDR3. In TCRdb, the multiplex PCR reads were re-called with MiXCR into one record per CDR3 protein. This sample has 450,000 to 650,000 distinct CDR3 sequences; more than 13% occur once, and the top ten carry approximately 6.4%. The specimen sequenced was blood. These receptor sequences come from a woman aged 18-29 years with Graves' ophthalmopathy.

This clonotype has a count of ten or more. This sequence joins TRBV28 and TRBJ2-1; TRBD2 might be the D (5 bases). Trimming took 4 bases from V and 5 from J, leaving 15 bases between them. Germline CDR1 MDHEN, CDR2 SYDVKM. The CDR3 consists of 15 residues. CDR3 DNA: TGTGCCAGCAGTTCCCCCTCGAGGGCGCACAATGAGCAGTTCTTC. Protein product: CASSSPSRAHNEQFF. The complete variable domain, with remaining parts taken from reference TRBV28 and TRBJ2-1, reads DVKVTQSSRYLVKRTGEKVFLECVQDMDHENMFWYRQDPGLGLRLIYFSYDVKMKEKGDIPEGYSVSREKKERFSLILESASTNQTSMYLCASSSPSRAHNEQFFGPGTRLTVL.

Ten or more counts support this clonotype. This rearrangement joins TRBV24-1 to TRBJ2-1, with a tentative D call TRBD1 (5 bases). This CDR3 region has 17 residues. Germline-derived CDR1 and CDR2 are KGHDR and SFDVKD. Trimming took 0 bases from V and 0 from J, leaving 11 bases between them. This CDR3 is CATSDLQGVGSYNEQFF. The CDR3 nucleotides read TGTGCCACCAGTGATTTGCAAGGGGTCGGCTCCTACAATGAGCAGTTCTTC.

The chain is built from TRBV6-9 and TRBJ2-1; TRBD2 agrees at 11 bases. This CDR3 has 15 residues. V shed 3 bases and J 7 bases; nucleotides not matched to a gene: 5. The germline V gene has CDR1 MNHGY and CDR2 SVAAGI. CDR3 in DNA: TGTGCCAGCAGTTACGTGGCTAGCGGGAGGAATGAGCAGTTCTTC. Amino acid sequence: CASSYVASGRNEQFF.

This clonotype was counted only a few times. The chain recombines TRBV6-1 with TRBJ1-6, with D maybe TRBD1 (5 bases). This CDR3 is built from 15 residues. The V gene lost 4 bases and the J gene lost 7 bases, with 14 bases spanning the gap. CDR1 and CDR2 (germline): MNHNS, SASEGT. CDR3 residues: CASSGWGEGNSPLHF. CDR3 nucleotides: TGTGCCAGCAGTGGCTGGGGGGAGGGGAATTCACCCCTCCACTTT.

This clonotype showed up many times. The chain has TRBV6-2 or TRBV6-3 and TRBJ1-4, with TRBD1 as a possible D gene (6 bases). The CDR3 runs to 13 residues. CDR1 and CDR2 (germline): MNHEY, SVGEGT. The V end was cut by 11 bases, the J end by 4 bases, with 14 bases between. CDR3 sequence reads: CAAKGQRNEKLFF. As DNA, the CDR3 is TGTGCCGCCAAAGGACAGCGTAATGAAAAACTGTTTTTT.

V gene TRBV6-6 combines with J gene TRBJ1-5; possible D gene TRBD1, 5 bases. The CDR3 is 16 amino acids. Germline CDR1 is MNHNY and CDR2 is SVGAGI (reference sequence). The germline V and J ends were trimmed by 0 bases and 7 bases, with 16 bases remaining between them. DNA of the CDR3: TGTGCCAGCAGTTACTCAGGAGACAGCCCGACCCAGCCCCAGCATTTT. This gives the protein CASSYSGDSPTQPQHF.

This clonotype appeared many times. The V gene is TRBV7-2, the J gene TRBJ2-7; maybe TRBD1 (6 bases). The CDR3 totals 17 residues. Germline V gene sequence: CDR1 SGHTA, CDR2 FQGNSA. Trimming took 0 bases from V and 0 from J, leaving 15 bases between them. The CDR3 nucleotides read TGTGCCAGCAGCTTAGCAGGCCCCGTACAGGGCTCCTACGAGCAGTACTTC. Protein: CASSLAGPVQGSYEQYF. Full variable domain (missing parts from reference TRBV7-2 and TRBJ2-7): GAGVSQSPSNKVTEKGKDVELRCDPISGHTALYWYRQSLGQGLEFLIYFQGNSAPDKSGLPSDRFSAERTGGSVSTLTIQRTQQEDSAVYLCASSLAGPVQGSYEQYFGPGTRLTVT.

This clonotype was seen at least ten times. This chain joins TRBV3-1 and TRBJ2-4; 10 positions agree with TRBD2. The length of the CDR3 is 15 residues. Germline values: CDR1 LGHDT, CDR2 YNNKEL (reference sequence). Trimming cost V 1 base and J 12 bases; bases outside gene matches: 9. The CDR3 loop is CASSQVSGRAQDQYF. CDR3 sequence (DNA): TGTGCCAGCAGCCAAGTCAGCGGGAGGGCCCAGGATCAGTACTTC.

This clonotype was counted only a few times. The chain uses TRBV18 and TRBJ2-7; TRBD2 matches at 9 bases. J lost 4 bases, V lost 0 bases, and 4 bases had no gene match. Germline CDR1 and CDR2: KGHSH and LQKENI. This CDR3 has 15 amino acids. The chain's CDR3 is CASSPPAGGMYEQYF. CDR3 nucleotides: TGTGCCAGCTCACCACCGGCGGGAGGGATGTACGAGCAGTACTTC.

This clonotype has ten or more counts. This rearrangement joins TRBV11-2 to TRBJ2-1; D unclear. Germline CDR1 reads SGHAT; CDR2 reads FQNNGV. This CDR3 has 16 residues. Trimming took off 5 bases at V and 1 base at J, with 15 bases between the two ends. The CDR3 protein is CASSQTMARSYNEQFF. The DNA of the CDR3 is TGTGCCAGCAGCCAAACCATGGCGCGTTCCTACAATGAGCAGTTCTTC.

This clonotype has ten or more counts. The chain couples TRBV14 to TRBJ2-7; tentatively, D is TRBD1 (6 bases). The CDR3 sequence is 13 residues long. Trimming shortened V by 4 bases and J by 2 bases, and 9 bases separated the two germline ends. CDR1 SGHDN and CDR2 FVKESK come from the germline V gene. The CDR3 DNA reads as TGTGCCAGCAGCCGGACAGAAGCCTACGAGCAGTACTTC. It codes for CASSRTEAYEQYF.

This clonotype has a count of ten or more. This chain connects TRBV6-1 to TRBJ1-1, with D possibly TRBD1 on 6 matching bases. The CDR3 has 15 amino acids. Germline V gives CDR1 MNHNS, CDR2 SASEGT. The ends were cut back, 5 bases at V and 0 bases at J, with 13 bases in the middle. DNA of the CDR3: TGTGCCAGCAGTACCCACAGGGCGTTGAACACTGAAGCTTTCTTT. Its translation: CASSTHRALNTEAFF.

This clonotype came up many times. The chain recombines TRBV28 with TRBJ2-7; the match to TRBD2 covers 8 bases. CDR1 is MDHEN, CDR2 SYDVKM, per germline. CDR3 length: 15 residues. V lost 5 bases and J lost 1; bases outside the gene matches: 7. The CDR3 region is CASSQGREVSYEQYF. The CDR3 nucleotides are TGTGCCAGCAGTCAGGGGCGGGAGGTTTCCTACGAGCAGTACTTC. The full variable domain, its missing parts supplied by reference TRBV28 and TRBJ2-7, is DVKVTQSSRYLVKRTGEKVFLECVQDMDHENMFWYRQDPGLGLRLIYFSYDVKMKEKGDIPEGYSVSREKKERFSLILESASTNQTSMYLCASSQGREVSYEQYFGPGTRLTVT.

This clonotype was counted at least ten times. This chain links TRBV6-2 or TRBV6-3 with TRBJ2-7; D unclear. The germline gives CDR1 MNHEY, CDR2 SVGEGT. This CDR3 contains 15 residues. Trimming removed 7 bases from V and 2 bases from J, with 18 bases in between. CDR3 sequence (DNA): TGTGCCAGCATTCCCGGTACAGTTGGGCCCTACGAGCAGTACTTC. It is translated as CASIPGTVGPYEQYF.

This clonotype was recorded many times. CDR3 sequence: CASSFGGRIFSTDTQYF. In DNA form, the CDR3 reads TGTGCCAGCAGCTTTGGAGGGCGAATATTTAGCACAGATACGCAGTATTTT. The rearrangement uses TRBV7-3 and TRBJ2-3; TRBD2 is a possible D gene (6 bases). V was pared by 3 bases and J by 0 bases, with 16 bases between. CDR1 SGHTA and CDR2 FQGTGA come from the germline V gene. The CDR3 sequence is 17 residues long.

In this sample, this clonotype turned up many times. The rearrangement joins TRBV29-1 to TRBJ2-7; 7 nucleotides align to TRBD2. The germline V gene encodes CDR1 SQVTM and CDR2 ANQGSEA. The CDR3 has 13 residues. The V gene end was trimmed by 4 bases and the J gene end by 3 bases; junction bases not matched to a gene: 6. The CDR3 region has the DNA TGCAGCGTTGTCGGGGGGAAGATCTACGAGCAGTACTTC. This codes for CSVVGGKIYEQYF.

In the case of this clonotype: A read error may explain this, as a much larger clone is one base away. The chain carries TRBV9 and TRBJ2-1; D ambiguous. The CDR3 loop spans 18 amino acids. Trimming stripped 0 bases from V and 5 bases from J, with 21 bases between. Germline CDR1 SGDLS, CDR2 YYNGEE. CDR3 in DNA: TGTGCCAGCAGCGTAGGGGGTAGCTGGAGATCTCAGAACAATGAGCAGTTCTTC. As protein: CASSVGGSWRSQNNEQFF.

The rearrangement uses TRBV27 and TRBJ2-7; D assignment may be TRBD1 or TRBD2 (5 bases each). Deletions cut 1 base from V and 0 bases from J, with 16 bases between. Germline V gene data show CDR1 as MNHEY and CDR2 as SMNVEV (reference sequence). The CDR3 has 17 residues. The CDR3 spells CASSLFPPGPHSYEQYF. The DNA for the CDR3 is TGTGCCAGCAGTTTATTCCCCCCGGGACCGCACTCCTACGAGCAGTACTTC.

V is TRBV19 and J is TRBJ1-5; a possible D gene is TRBD1 (5 bases). The CDR3 has 13 residues. CDR1 is LNHDA, CDR2 SQIVND, per germline (reference sequence). V shed 5 bases and J shed 3 bases, with 8 bases lying between them. The DNA of the CDR3 is TGTGCCAGTAGTCGACAGTACAATCAGCCCCAGCATTTT. It is translated as CASSRQYNQPQHF.

This chain links TRBV6-5 with TRBJ2-5; 8 bases map to TRBD1. CDR3 length equals 14 residues. The J segment lost 5 bases and the V segment lost 4 bases, leaving 6 bases of the junction unmatched. Germline V gene sequence: CDR1 MNHEY, CDR2 SVGAGI. CDR3 loop: CASSLQGVEETQYF. The CDR3 bases are TGTGCCAGCAGTTTACAGGGGGTCGAGGAGACCCAGTACTTC.

This clonotype was seen repeatedly, ten times or more. The CDR3 nucleotides are TGTGCCAGCAGCTTAGAATGGACTAGCGGGAGGATAAAAAGGGAGACCCAGTACTTC. Amino acids: CASSLEWTSGRIKRETQYF. The chain carries TRBV11-2 and TRBJ2-5, with 14 bases aligning to TRBD2. The CDR3 length is 19 residues. V lost 0 bases to trimming and J lost 5 bases; unmatched junction nucleotides: 11. Germline values: CDR1 SGHAT, CDR2 FQNNGV.

This clonotype was seen only a few times. The CDR3 coding sequence is TGTGCCAGCAGCGTAGGACTCCGACCTAACTATGGCTACACCTTC. This codes for CASSVGLRPNYGYTF. V is TRBV9 and J is TRBJ1-2; D not resolved. Germline CDR1 reads SGDLS; CDR2 reads YYNGEE. This CDR3 is built from 15 residues. Trimming stripped 0 bases from V and 0 bases from J, with 9 bases between.

This clonotype was seen repeatedly, ten times or more. The chain has TRBV3-1 and TRBJ2-1; tentatively, D is TRBD2 (5 bases). Per germline, CDR1 LGHDT and CDR2 YNNKEL (reference sequence). The length of the CDR3 is 15 residues. The V gene lost 5 bases and the J gene lost 4 bases, with 15 bases spanning the gap. The CDR3 spells CASSYSGLGYNEQFF. In nucleotides, the CDR3 is TGTGCCAGCAGCTACTCAGGACTTGGATACAATGAGCAGTTCTTC.